This record covers a single T cell receptor (beta chain). The antigen this receptor binds is unknown. No base-level quality is on record; no much larger clone is a single base apart. Measured from the cysteine to the phenylalanine, the CDR3 is 15 residues long. The retained sequence is limited to the CDR3, 45 bases, with the frame set at the first base. CDR1 is given as SGHKS and CDR2 as YYEKEE, both from the germline V gene (reference sequence). Ends trimmed: V by 2 bases, J by 4 bases; bases unmatched to a gene: 7. To sequence the TCRbeta CDR3 region, genomic DNA was isolated from the sorted cells. TCRbeta CDR3 regions were sequenced using the immunoSEQ Assay. TCRdb took over this immuneACCESS table, retaining in-frame rearrangements with V and J assigned. Such tables are incomplete; in checked studies, under half of the missing clones stem from an unresolved V gene, and the remainder is unexplained. This sample comprises approximately 74,000 clones, less than 90% of them detected only once. 0.53% of the sample is taken by the ten largest.

The data stem from a study of OX40 agonist ivuxolimab in advanced cancers. Notes on the research overall: Ivuxolimab was a fully human IgG2 agonistic monoclonal antibody targeting the costimulatory receptor OX40 (CD134). The purpose of peripheral TCRbeta sequencing was to test whether ivuxolimab changed TCR sequence diversity and led to clonal T-cell expansion. Patients were allowed to have had prior anti-PD-1, anti-PD-L1 or anti-CTLA-4 therapy, and 40% of the dose-escalation patients had been treated with checkpoint inhibitors. Of the roughly 51 patients in dose escalation, around 19 had hepatocellular carcinoma, some 15 had melanoma, 9 had renal cell carcinoma and 9 had head and neck cancer. Intravenous ivuxolimab was administered to patients every 2 weeks at six dose levels: 0.01, 0.1, 0.3, 1.5, 3 and 10 mg/kg. Three dose-escalation patients achieved partial responses, one with hepatocellular carcinoma and two with cutaneous melanoma. A male proportion of roughly 80% and a mean age of about 60 years, ranging from roughly 20 to 80, were recorded for the dose-escalation cohort. The paper describes the monotherapy dose-escalation part (N of about 52 patients) of the phase I trial of ivuxolimab. Broader findings and caveats from the paper: After ivuxolimab, expanded clones were on average more numerous among CD8+ T cells than among CD4+ T cells. The antigen specificity of the clonally expanded peripheral T cells was not determined. Clonal expansion of both CD4+ and CD8+ blood T cells was observed from baseline to week 6 at doses 0.1 to 3.0 mg/kg. Low levels of normalized T-cell clonal expansion were also seen in some nonresponding patients. Partial responders in the 0.1-3.0 mg/kg groups had among the lowest normalized peripheral clonal expansion, especially among CD8+ T cells.

Patients with a history of autoimmune disease or receiving systemic immunosuppression were excluded from the trial. Peripheral blood for TCR sequencing was collected from all dose cohorts at baseline, on cycle 4 day 1, and on cycle 7 day 1. The samples were taken from a phase I, first-in-human, multicenter, open-label dose-escalation trial of ivuxolimab. Adults with locally advanced or metastatic head and neck squamous cell, hepatocellular, melanoma or renal cell carcinoma were enrolled in the trial. Before TCR sequencing, CD4+ and CD8+ T cells were separately sorted from peripheral blood. The V and J genes are TRBV5-5 and TRBJ1-2; 8 bases in between match TRBD1. The receptor was isolated from an adult with an advanced solid tumor such as melanoma, head and neck, liver or kidney cancer. Source: CD4+ or CD8+ T cells sorted from blood, taken in a trial of the OX40 agonist ivuxolimab. The DNA sequence is as follows: TGTGCCAGCAGCTTTACGCAGGGGGCCGGCTATGGCTACACCTTC. Its protein product is CASSFTQGAGYGYTF.